This note documents a single T cell receptor beta chain sequence. The antigen remains unidentified. The PCR contained 60 Vbeta and 13 Jbeta primers. Profiling relied on immunoSEQ multiplex PCR, and the TCRdb table lists in-frame clones only, not all of them. Found here are about 180,000 clones, around three quarters of them singletons; the top ten hold 2% to 2.5%. This sample was included in a study of cytomegalovirus exposure and HLA in healthy donors. The study, taken as a whole, reports: The study designated about 180 TCR beta chains cytomegalovirus-associated. Testing in vitro showed three CMV-associated chains specific for CMV antigens.

The sequenced sample was PBMCs. The clonotype originates from a woman between 25 and 40 years old in good health and CMV-seropositive.

The DNA for the CDR3 is TGTGCCAGTAGGACAGGGGGCGGATTGGGAAACATTCAGTACTTC. It translates to CASRTGGGLGNIQYF. The chain combines TRBV19 with TRBJ2-4, with 10 nucleotides matching TRBD1. The length of the CDR3 is 15 residues. After removal of 6 bases from V and 6 bases from J, the junction contained 8 bases not matched to a gene. Germline V gene sequence: CDR1 LNHDA, CDR2 SQIVND (reference sequence).